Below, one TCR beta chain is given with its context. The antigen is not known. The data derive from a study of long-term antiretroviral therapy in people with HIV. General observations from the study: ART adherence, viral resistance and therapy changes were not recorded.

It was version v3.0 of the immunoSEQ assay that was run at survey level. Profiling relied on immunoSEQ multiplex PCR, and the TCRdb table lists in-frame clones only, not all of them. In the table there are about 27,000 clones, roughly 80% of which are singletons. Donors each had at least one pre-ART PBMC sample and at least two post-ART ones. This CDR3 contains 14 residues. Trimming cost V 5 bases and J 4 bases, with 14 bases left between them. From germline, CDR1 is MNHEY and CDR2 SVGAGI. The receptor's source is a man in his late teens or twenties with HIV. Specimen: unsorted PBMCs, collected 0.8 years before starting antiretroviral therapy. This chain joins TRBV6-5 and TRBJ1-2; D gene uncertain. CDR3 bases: TGTGCCAGCAGTCTCACTGGACGGGTCTATGGCTACACCTTC. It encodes CASSLTGRVYGYTF.